These 28 T cell receptor beta chains share one sample of origin, sequenced in a study of patients and donors after allogeneic stem cell transplantation. TCRdb re-analysed the RT-PCR reads in MiXCR, keeping a single row per CDR3 protein. The table lists roughly 940,000 distinct CDR3 sequences, approximately 19% of them singletons. Material: blood, either unsorted or a sorted T cell fraction (not recorded which). The origin of the receptors is a human donor who was either an allogeneic HSCT recipient or a stem cell or donor lymphocyte infusion donor (not recorded which). It is not recorded whose cells these are; they may come from a transplant donor.

This clonotype was recorded at least ten times. The chain recombines TRBV20-1 with TRBJ1-2; D unresolved. V was cut by 2 bases and J by 1 base, with 2 bases left in between. This CDR3 is built from 11 residues. Germline V CDR1 and CDR2: DFQATT, SNEGSKA (reference sequence). Here the CDR3 reads CSARHNYGYTF. In DNA form, the CDR3 reads TGCAGTGCTAGACATAACTATGGCTACACCTTC.

Only a few counts were recorded for this clonotype. J is TRBJ2-7 and V is TRBV9; 7 bases map to TRBD1. Germline CDR1 and CDR2: SGDLS and YYNGEE. This CDR3 has 13 amino acids. The V segment lost 7 bases and the J segment 6 bases; nucleotides outside the gene matches: 10. CDR3: CASGPITGVEQYF. CDR3 sequence (DNA): TGTGCCAGCGGCCCTATAACAGGGGTCGAGCAGTACTTC.

This clonotype has a count of ten or more. The chain employs TRBV12-3 or TRBV12-4 and TRBJ1-1, with TRBD1 matching over 7 bases. Trimming took 6 bases from V and 8 from J; bases not matched to a gene: 3. The CDR3 covers 11 residues. The CDR3 sequence is CASSRGQEAFF. Here the CDR3 DNA reads TGTGCCAGCAGCCGGGGACAGGAAGCTTTCTTT.

The V and J genes are TRBV5-1 and TRBJ2-2, with a weak D call TRBD2 (5 bases). The germline CDR1 and CDR2 sequences are SGHRS and YFSETQ. V lost 3 bases and J 6 bases, leaving 18 bases between the germline ends. The CDR3 spans 16 residues. Here the CDR3 DNA reads TGCGCCAGCAGCTACCAACTAGGGCGGTCCTCCGGGGAGCTGTTTTTT. Protein sequence: CASSYQLGRSSGELFF.

This clonotype was picked up many times. This rearrangement joins TRBV29-1 to TRBJ2-2, with D possibly being TRBD2 (5 bases). The CDR3 runs to 12 residues. V lost 2 bases and J lost 5, with 6 bases in between. Per the germline V gene, CDR1 is SQVTM and CDR2 is ANQGSEA. Here the CDR3 DNA reads TGCAGCGTTGAATGGACTACCGGGGAGCTGTTTTTT. Translating it yields CSVEWTTGELFF.

The chain is built from TRBV25-1 and TRBJ2-7, with TRBD1 matching 7 bases. The germline CDR1 and CDR2 sequences are MGHDK and SYGVNS. Trimming removed 6 bases from V and 7 bases from J; junction bases left unmatched: 12. CDR3 length equals 14 residues. In nucleotides, the CDR3 is TGTGCCAGCAGGTCCGCCGGGACAGCCCCAGAGCAGTACTTC. Its translation is CASRSAGTAPEQYF.

This clonotype was seen more than once but under ten times. V and J are TRBV6-5 and TRBJ2-3; D possibly uses TRBD1 or TRBD2 (6 bases each). V was cut by 6 bases and J by 6 bases, with 10 bases left in between. This CDR3 comprises 12 residues. Germline-derived CDR1 and CDR2 are MNHEY and SVGAGI. The CDR3 nucleotides are TGTGCCAGCAGGAGGGGGAGGGATACGCAGTATTTT. This sequence encodes CASRRGRDTQYF.

This clonotype was found a few times. This chain uses TRBV11-2 with TRBJ2-2; TRBD2 is a possible D gene (5 bases). V dropped 2 bases and J dropped 10 bases, with 8 bases sitting between them. Germline V gives CDR1 SGHAT, CDR2 FQNNGV. The CDR3 totals 12 residues. The DNA for the CDR3 is TGTGCCAGCAGCTTAAAAGCGGCGGAGCTGTTTTTT. It codes for CASSLKAAELFF.

The table lists this clonotype with a few counts. This CDR3 reads CSASRDPADEQFF. DNA of the CDR3: TGCAGTGCTAGTAGGGACCCCGCTGATGAGCAGTTCTTC. The chain carries TRBV20-1 and TRBJ2-1; D is possibly TRBD1 or TRBD2 (5 bases each). The V gene's germline CDR1 is DFQATT and CDR2 SNEGSKA (reference sequence). CDR3 length: 13 amino acids. Trimming pared 3 bases from V and 8 bases from J, leaving 14 bases between.

J is TRBJ2-1 and V is TRBV6-1, with 8 bases matching TRBD1. The CDR3 contains 16 residues. Germline trimming cut 9 bases from V and 5 bases from J; bases unmatched to any gene: 15. CDR1 MNHNS and CDR2 SASEGT come from the germline V gene. The CDR3 DNA reads TGTGCCAGTGCCCGTTTCCGGGACAGGCTCAACAATGAGCAGTTCTTC. Residues: CASARFRDRLNNEQFF.

This clonotype was seen more than once but under ten times. The V gene is TRBV4-1, the J gene TRBJ2-5; D call uncertain. V was cut by 0 bases and J by 0 bases, with 8 bases left in between. The CDR3 is 15 amino acids. The germline V gene has CDR1 MGHRA and CDR2 YSYEKL. The CDR3 DNA follows: TGCGCCAGCAGCCAAGAAAATTTTGACCAAGAGACCCAGTACTTC. It is translated as CASSQENFDQETQYF.

This clonotype occurred many times. This chain uses TRBV20-1 with TRBJ2-7; TRBD2 matches at 7 bases. Germline V lookup: CDR1 DFQATT, CDR2 SNEGSKA (reference sequence). The CDR3 totals 15 residues. V lost 0 bases and J lost 3; bases outside the gene matches: 8. The CDR3 DNA follows: TGCAGTGCTAGAGATTACGATACTAGCGACTACGAGCAGTACTTC. Encoded protein: CSARDYDTSDYEQYF.

Only a few counts were recorded for this clonotype. J is TRBJ1-1 and V is TRBV5-1, with D perhaps TRBD1 (6 bases). With 4 bases removed from V and 1 base from J, the gap between germline ends came to 14 bases. This CDR3 contains 15 residues. CDR1 is SGHRS, CDR2 YFSETQ, per germline. DNA for the CDR3: TGCGCCAGCAGCGGGGGACAATCTAGGAACACTGAAGCTTTCTTT. Residues: CASSGGQSRNTEAFF.

This clonotype was detected many times. This chain uses TRBV20-1 with TRBJ2-3; D call uncertain. Trimming took off 4 bases at V and 8 bases at J, with 22 bases between the two ends. This CDR3 has 15 residues. Germline V gene lookup returns CDR1 DFQATT and CDR2 SNEGSKA (reference sequence). The DNA for the CDR3 is TGCAGTGCTAACGACCGGGCTCAACCGTCGGGTACGCAGTATTTT. This translates into CSANDRAQPSGTQYF.

A few counts support this clonotype. The CDR3: CASTKREVTGELFF. CDR3 in DNA: TGTGCCAGCACTAAAAGGGAAGTAACCGGGGAGCTGTTTTTT. The chain employs TRBV12-3 or TRBV12-4 and TRBJ2-2; D call uncertain. V lost 7 bases and J 5 bases, leaving 14 bases between the germline ends. The CDR3 totals 14 residues.

This rearrangement joins TRBV20-1 to TRBJ2-1; D is unresolved. Germline V gene data show CDR1 as DFQATT and CDR2 as SNEGSKA (reference sequence). The V gene lost 0 bases and the J gene lost 7 bases, with 16 bases spanning the gap. The CDR3 runs 15 residues. CDR3 amino acids: CSARDLAGTWNEQFF. CDR3 coding DNA: TGCAGTGCTAGAGATCTGGCAGGAACTTGGAATGAGCAGTTCTTC.

This clonotype was seen more than once but under ten times. V and J are TRBV7-9 and TRBJ1-1; D not certain. V dropped 1 base and J dropped 1 base, with 7 bases sitting between them. This CDR3 has 14 amino acids. CDR1 SEHNR and CDR2 FQNEAQ come from the germline V gene (reference sequence). CDR3 region: CASSLDGWNTEAFF. Written as DNA, the CDR3 is TGTGCCAGCAGCTTAGACGGATGGAACACTGAAGCTTTCTTT.

The chain employs TRBV27 and TRBJ1-6; unclear D gene. The CDR3 is 13 amino acids. Deletions cut 10 bases from V and 6 bases from J, with 13 bases between. Per germline, CDR1 MNHEY and CDR2 SMNVEV (reference sequence). In nucleotides, the CDR3 is TGTGCCACCGCCGGGTCCCTTAATTCACCCCTCCACTTT. Translation: CATAGSLNSPLHF.

The rearrangement joins TRBV29-1 to TRBJ2-1, with D possibly matching TRBD2 (6 bases). Germline V lookup: CDR1 SQVTM, CDR2 ANQGSEA. V lost 2 bases and J lost 5, with 16 bases in between. There are 15 residues in the CDR3. This chain's CDR3 is CSVELMERADNEQFF. CDR3 DNA: TGCAGCGTTGAATTAATGGAGCGGGCCGACAATGAGCAGTTCTTC.

The V gene is TRBV7-2, the J gene TRBJ2-1; weak D call: TRBD2 (6 bases). There are 14 residues in the CDR3. Germline V gene data show CDR1 as SGHTA and CDR2 as FQGNSA. V lost 2 bases and J lost 5, with 10 bases in between. The CDR3 sequence: CASSLYGGNNEQFF. CDR3 coding DNA: TGTGCCAGCAGCTTATATGGGGGGAACAATGAGCAGTTCTTC.

The chain carries TRBV5-6 and TRBJ2-7; tentatively, D is TRBD1 or TRBD2 (5 bases each). Deletions cut 3 bases from V and 0 bases from J, with 13 bases between. There are 15 residues in the CDR3. Germline V CDR1 and CDR2: SGHDT, YYEEEE. The CDR3: CASSSNPGTSYEQYF. The CDR3 DNA reads TGTGCCAGCAGCTCAAACCCTGGGACCTCCTACGAGCAGTACTTC.

The chain has TRBV28 and TRBJ2-1; 7 bases align to TRBD1. J gave up 8 bases and V 7 bases, and 5 bases lay outside the gene matches. The CDR3 spans 12 residues. The germline CDR1 and CDR2 sequences are MDHEN and SYDVKM. DNA of the CDR3: TGTGCCAGCACTTATCAGGGGGATGAGCAGTTCTTC. Protein: CASTYQGDEQFF.

This clonotype was counted a few times. V gene TRBV20-1 combines with J gene TRBJ2-7; D is perhaps TRBD2 (6 bases). Germline V gene lookup returns CDR1 DFQATT and CDR2 SNEGSKA (reference sequence). V lost 1 base and J lost 2, with 12 bases in between. The CDR3 has 14 amino acids. CDR3 nucleotides: TGCAGTGCTAGAGTACTAGCAACAACCTACGAGCAGTACTTC. Protein: CSARVLATTYEQYF.

This clonotype appeared many times. The chain couples TRBV29-1 to TRBJ2-3, with TRBD2 matching over 8 bases. Trimming removed 1 base from V and 0 bases from J; junction bases left unmatched: 6. The CDR3 totals 16 residues. Per the germline V gene, CDR1 is SQVTM and CDR2 is ANQGSEA. CDR3 bases: TGCAGCGTTGAAGGTGGACTAGCCCTAAGCACAGATACGCAGTATTTT. This encodes CSVEGGLALSTDTQYF.

This clonotype was detected only a few times. V gene TRBV11-2 combines with J gene TRBJ2-7, with D perhaps TRBD1 (6 bases). CDR1 is SGHAT and CDR2 is FQNNGV in the germline V gene. The V gene lost 3 bases and the J gene lost 1 base, with 13 bases spanning the gap. The CDR3 loop spans 15 amino acids. The CDR3 DNA is TGTGCCAGCAGCTTGCTTCGGGACAAATCCTACGAGCAGTACTTC. It translates to CASSLLRDKSYEQYF.

The chain employs TRBV6-5 and TRBJ2-2; D call uncertain. V was pared by 0 bases and J by 2 bases, with 10 bases between. The CDR3 consists of 16 residues. CDR1 is MNHEY and CDR2 is SVGAGI in the germline V gene. CDR3 in amino acids: CASSYSFRRNTGELFF. Written as DNA, the CDR3 is TGTGCCAGCAGTTACTCGTTCAGACGTAACACCGGGGAGCTGTTTTTT.

The CDR3 DNA reads TGTGCCAGCAGCTTACAAAAATCCGGGACACAAAACAGCTATGGCTACACCTTC. Protein: CASSLQKSGTQNSYGYTF. This sequence joins TRBV5-6 and TRBJ1-2; the D gene is possibly TRBD1 (6 bases). In germline, CDR1 is SGHDT, CDR2 YYEEEE. The CDR3 is 18 amino acids. V lost 2 bases, J lost 4 bases, and 24 bases lay in between. Together with reference TRBV5-6 and TRBJ1-2, the CDR3 gives the full variable domain: DAGVTQSPTHLIKTRGQQVTLRCSPKSGHDTVSWYQQALGQGPQFIFQYYEEEERQRGNFPDRFSGHQFPNYSSELNVNALLLGDSALYLCASSLQKSGTQNSYGYTFGSGTRLTVV.

In this sample, this clonotype turned up a few times. V is TRBV5-1 and J is TRBJ2-4; 8 bases fit TRBD1. From germline, CDR1 is SGHRS and CDR2 YFSETQ. CDR3 length equals 15 residues. The V segment lost 3 bases and the J segment 8 bases; nucleotides outside the gene matches: 10. The CDR3 DNA reads as TGCGCCAGCAGCTCGGACAGGGCAAGGGGAGACATTCAGTACTTC. Residues: CASSSDRARGDIQYF.